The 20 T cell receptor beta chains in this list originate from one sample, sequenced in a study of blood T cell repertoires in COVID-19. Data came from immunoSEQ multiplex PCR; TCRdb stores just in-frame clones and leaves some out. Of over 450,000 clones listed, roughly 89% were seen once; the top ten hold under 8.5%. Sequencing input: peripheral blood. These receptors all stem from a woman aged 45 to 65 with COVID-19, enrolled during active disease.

The CDR3 sequence is CASAPRGEASYGNQPQHF. CDR3 DNA: TGTGCTAGTGCCCCCCGAGGGGAGGCGTCCTATGGCAATCAGCCCCAGCATTTT. The rearrangement joins TRBV12-5 to TRBJ1-5, with D perhaps TRBD1 (5 bases). The ends were cut back, 7 bases at V and 2 bases at J, with 24 bases in the middle. This CDR3 comprises 18 residues. CDR1 is LGHNT, CDR2 FRNRAP, per germline.

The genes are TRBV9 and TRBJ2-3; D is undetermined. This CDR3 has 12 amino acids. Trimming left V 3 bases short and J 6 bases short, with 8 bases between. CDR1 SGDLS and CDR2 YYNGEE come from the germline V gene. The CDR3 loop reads CASSARLDTQYF. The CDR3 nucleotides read TGTGCCAGCAGCGCCCGACTGGATACGCAGTATTTT.

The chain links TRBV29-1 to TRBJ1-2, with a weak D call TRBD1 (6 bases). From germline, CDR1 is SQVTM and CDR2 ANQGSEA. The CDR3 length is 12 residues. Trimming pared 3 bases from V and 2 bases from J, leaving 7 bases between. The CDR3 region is CSVDTGNYGYTF. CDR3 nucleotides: TGCAGCGTTGACACAGGGAACTATGGCTACACCTTC.

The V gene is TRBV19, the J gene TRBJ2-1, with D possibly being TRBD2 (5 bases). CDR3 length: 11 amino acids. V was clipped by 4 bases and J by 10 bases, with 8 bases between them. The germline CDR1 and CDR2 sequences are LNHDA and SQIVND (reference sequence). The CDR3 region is CASSRSGEQFF. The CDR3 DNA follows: TGTGCCAGTAGTAGGAGCGGAGAGCAGTTCTTC.

For the CDR3, the DNA is TGTGCCAGCAGCGGGGGGACCGATGCTACACGGACCTTC. Translating it yields CASSGGTDATRTF. The chain employs TRBV6-4 and TRBJ1-2; D perhaps matches TRBD1 (5 bases). V dropped 6 bases and J dropped 14 bases, with 22 bases sitting between them. CDR3 length: 13 residues. Germline V gene lookup returns CDR1 MRHNA and CDR2 SNTAGT.

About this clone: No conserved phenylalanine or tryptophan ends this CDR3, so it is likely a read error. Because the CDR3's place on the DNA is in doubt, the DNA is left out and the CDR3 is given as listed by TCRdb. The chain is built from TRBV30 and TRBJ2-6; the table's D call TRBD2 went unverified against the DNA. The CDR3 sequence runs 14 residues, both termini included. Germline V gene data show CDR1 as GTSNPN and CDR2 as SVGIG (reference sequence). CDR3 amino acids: CAWSVDSGLGGITL.

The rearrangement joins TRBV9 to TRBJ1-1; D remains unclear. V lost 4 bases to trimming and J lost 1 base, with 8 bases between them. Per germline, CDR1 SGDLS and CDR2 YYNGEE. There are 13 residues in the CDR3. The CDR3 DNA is TGTGCCAGCAGCACCACACGGAACACTGAAGCTTTCTTT. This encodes CASSTTRNTEAFF.

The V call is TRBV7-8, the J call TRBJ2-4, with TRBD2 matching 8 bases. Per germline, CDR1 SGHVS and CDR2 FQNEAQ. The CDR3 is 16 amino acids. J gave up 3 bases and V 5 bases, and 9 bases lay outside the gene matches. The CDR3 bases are TGTGCCAGCAGCCAGACGGGGGGGGAGGGCAAAAACATTCAGTACTTC. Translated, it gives CASSQTGGEGKNIQYF.

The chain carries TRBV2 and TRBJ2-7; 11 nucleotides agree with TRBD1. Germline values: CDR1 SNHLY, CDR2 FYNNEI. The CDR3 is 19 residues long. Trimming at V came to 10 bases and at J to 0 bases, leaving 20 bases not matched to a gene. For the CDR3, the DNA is TGTGCCACCTTCCTGGCTAGGGGGACAGGGGGACTCCCCTCCTACGAGCAGTACTTC. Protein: CATFLARGTGGLPSYEQYF.

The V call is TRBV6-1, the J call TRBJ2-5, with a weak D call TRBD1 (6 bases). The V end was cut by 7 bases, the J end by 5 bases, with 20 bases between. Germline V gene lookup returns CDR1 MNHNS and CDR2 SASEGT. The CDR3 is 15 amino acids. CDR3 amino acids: CASTRRGTQRETQYF. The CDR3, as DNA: TGTGCCAGCACCAGACGAGGGACACAAAGGGAGACCCAGTACTTC.

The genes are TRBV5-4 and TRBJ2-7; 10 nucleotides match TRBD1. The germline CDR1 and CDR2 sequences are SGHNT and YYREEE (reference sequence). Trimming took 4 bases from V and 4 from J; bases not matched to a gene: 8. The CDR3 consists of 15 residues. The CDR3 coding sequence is TGTGCCAGCAGCCTGGACAGGGGGGGAAAGTACGAGCAGTACTTC. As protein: CASSLDRGGKYEQYF.

Here the CDR3 reads CASLRGGSGELFF. In nucleotides, the CDR3 is TGTGCCAGTCTCCGGGGAGGTTCCGGGGAGCTGTTTTTT. This chain connects TRBV7-8 to TRBJ2-2, with D perhaps TRBD2 (6 bases). Germline V gene lookup returns CDR1 SGHVS and CDR2 FQNEAQ. With 9 bases removed from V and 6 bases from J, the gap between germline ends came to 14 bases. The CDR3 runs 13 residues.

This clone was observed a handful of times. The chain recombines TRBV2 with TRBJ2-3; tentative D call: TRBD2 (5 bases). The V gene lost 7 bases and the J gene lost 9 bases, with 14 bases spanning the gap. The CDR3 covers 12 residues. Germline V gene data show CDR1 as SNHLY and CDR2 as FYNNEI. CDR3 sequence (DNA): TGTGCCAGCATACTGTCCCCGGGGACGCAGTATTTT. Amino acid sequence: CASILSPGTQYF.

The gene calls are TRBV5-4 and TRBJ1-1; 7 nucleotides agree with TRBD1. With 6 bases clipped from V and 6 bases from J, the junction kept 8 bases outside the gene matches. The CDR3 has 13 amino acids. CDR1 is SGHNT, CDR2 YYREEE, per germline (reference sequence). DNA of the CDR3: TGTGCCAGCATCCCGGGCAGGGGGGCTGAAGCTTTCTTT. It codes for CASIPGRGAEAFF.

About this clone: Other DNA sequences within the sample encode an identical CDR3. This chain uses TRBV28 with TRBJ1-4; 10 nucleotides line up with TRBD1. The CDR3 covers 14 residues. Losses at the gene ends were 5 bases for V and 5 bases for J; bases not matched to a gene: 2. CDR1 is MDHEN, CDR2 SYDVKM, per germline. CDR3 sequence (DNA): TGTGCCAGCAGTCTGACAGGGGGCAATGAAAAACTGTTTTTT. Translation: CASSLTGGNEKLFF.

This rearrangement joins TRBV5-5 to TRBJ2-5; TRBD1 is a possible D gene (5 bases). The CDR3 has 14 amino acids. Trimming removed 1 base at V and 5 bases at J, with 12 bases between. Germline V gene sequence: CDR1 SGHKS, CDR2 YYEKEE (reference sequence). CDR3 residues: CASSLRGEWETQYF. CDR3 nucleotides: TGTGCCAGCAGCTTGAGGGGCGAGTGGGAGACCCAGTACTTC.

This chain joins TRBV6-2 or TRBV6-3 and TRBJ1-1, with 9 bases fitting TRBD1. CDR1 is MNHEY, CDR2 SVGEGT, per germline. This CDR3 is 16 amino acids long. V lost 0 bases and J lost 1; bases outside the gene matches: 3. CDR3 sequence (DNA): TGTGCCAGCAGTTACTCGCTGGGACAGGGGAACACTGAAGCTTTCTTT. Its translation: CASSYSLGQGNTEAFF.

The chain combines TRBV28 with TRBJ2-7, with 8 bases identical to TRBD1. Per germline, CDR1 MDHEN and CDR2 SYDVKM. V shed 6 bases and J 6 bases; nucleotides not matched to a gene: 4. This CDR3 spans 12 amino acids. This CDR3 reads CASSYDRGEQYF. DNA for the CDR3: TGTGCCAGCAGCTATGACAGGGGCGAGCAGTACTTC.

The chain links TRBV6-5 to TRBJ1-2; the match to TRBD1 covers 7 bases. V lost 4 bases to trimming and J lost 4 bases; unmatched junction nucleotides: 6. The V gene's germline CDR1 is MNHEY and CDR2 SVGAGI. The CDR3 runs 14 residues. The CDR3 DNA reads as TGTGCCAGCAGTTCCCAGACAGGGCTCTATGGCTACACCTTC. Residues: CASSSQTGLYGYTF.

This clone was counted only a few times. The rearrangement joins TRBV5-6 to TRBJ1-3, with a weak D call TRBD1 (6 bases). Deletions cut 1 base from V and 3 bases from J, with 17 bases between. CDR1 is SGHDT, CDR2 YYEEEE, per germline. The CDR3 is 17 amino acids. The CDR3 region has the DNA TGTGCCAGCAGCTTGTATTCCGGGGGGCGCGATGGAAACACCATATATTTT. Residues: CASSLYSGGRDGNTIYF.